This is a list of T cell receptor beta chains from one sample in a study of blood T cell repertoires in COVID-19. Method: immunoSEQ multiplex PCR; TCRdb's copy keeps in-frame clones and lacks some. The sample consists of 130,000 or so clones, more than 80% of them appearing once. Source material: peripheral blood. The receptors shown here come from a human donor in a cohort sampled during active COVID-19. The conserved cysteine and the conserved F or W are not part of the CDR3 here. Fields, in order: CDR3 protein, J gene, V gene.

ASSSNRNTEAF | TRBJ1-1 | TRBV11-3
ASSFSPPRLLH | TRBJ1-6 | TRBV7-2
ASSGRGDTGTDTQY | TRBJ2-3 | TRBV9
ASGLRGEQY | TRBJ2-7 | TRBV12-5
ASSLGTPTFYEQY | TRBJ2-7 | TRBV7-2
ASSLLLAGGSEQF | TRBJ2-1 | TRBV7-2
ASSGGTGVDYNEQF | TRBJ2-1 | TRBV2
ASSPMTGEAEAF | TRBJ1-1 | TRBV18
ASSTDRGRVGELF | TRBJ2-2 | TRBV7-2
ASRASAGAYNEQF | TRBJ2-1 | TRBV19
AWSVVQGSFGYT | TRBJ1-2 | TRBV30
ASSLYRGDFSEQY | TRBJ2-7 | TRBV27
ATSDLSSQPWVQY | TRBJ2-3 | TRBV24-1
ASSFFQGGNTEAF | TRBJ1-1 | TRBV5-1
ASSPKLGGETQY | TRBJ2-5 | TRBV7-2
ASSLEAPASGNTIY | TRBJ1-3 | TRBV7-6
ASSYGSGGVNEQF | TRBJ2-1 | TRBV6-5
ASTQTRNEQF | TRBJ2-1 | TRBV7-2
ASSTAGLTDTQY | TRBJ2-3 | TRBV2
ASSQGLPYEQY | TRBJ2-7 | TRBV3-1/TRBV3-2
ASSVAPGANVLT | TRBJ2-6 | TRBV9
ASKTGAGTDTQY | TRBJ2-3 | TRBV19
ASILAGGGGNEQF | TRBJ2-1 | TRBV7-2
ASSLGGSYNEQF | TRBJ2-1 | TRBV5-1
ASSEYGGSRTGELF | TRBJ2-2 | TRBV25-1
ASSQRVFGRQEAF | TRBJ1-1 | TRBV3-1/TRBV3-2
ASSLPGDYGYT | TRBJ1-2 | TRBV11-3
ASSLSGITDTQY | TRBJ2-3 | TRBV5-1
ASSSTGGVSAF | TRBJ1-1 | TRBV27
SASQLANEQF | TRBJ2-1 | TRBV20-1
ASSRKAGGLDGELF | TRBJ2-2 | TRBV6-2/TRBV6-3
AWSRTGLTEAF | TRBJ1-1 | TRBV30
ASSQGGMTGGSRVTEAF | TRBJ1-1 | TRBV14
AWSVPGLEAF | TRBJ1-1 | TRBV30
ASSIIRLADRTSTDTQY | TRBJ2-3 | TRBV19
ASSHARGATDTQY | TRBJ2-3 | TRBV4-3
ASSVEDRAYGYT | TRBJ1-2 | TRBV9
ASSPVGPGGSKDTQY | TRBJ2-3 | TRBV5-4
ASSGGGHGDTQY | TRBJ2-3 | TRBV9
AWSVGTGGHEQF | TRBJ2-1 | TRBV30
ASSLSASSRQH | TRBJ1-5 | TRBV7-2
ASSTGSGELF | TRBJ2-2 | TRBV5-6
ASSLFLFVGQKENTEAF | TRBJ1-1 | TRBV27
ASSGGTQY | TRBJ2-3 | TRBV6-2/TRBV6-3